One and the same sample provided the 31 T cell receptor beta chains below, sequenced in a study of CD4 and CD8 cells across lung adenocarcinoma regions. From the PCR reads, TCRdb called clonotypes with MiXCR, one entry per CDR3 protein. The sample has 4,500 to 5,500 distinct CDR3 sequences; approximately 43% are singletons. The sequencing input was CD4+ T cells from the margin of a lung tumor. Receptor source: a female donor with lung adenocarcinoma. The CD4 and CD8 labels of this study may be unreliable.

This clonotype qualifies as medium-sized (0.01 to 0.1%). The chain combines TRBV6-5 with TRBJ2-1; 7 positions match TRBD1. Judging by the DNA end, TRBJ2-5 fits better; the J call may be wrong. CDR1 MNHEY and CDR2 SVGAGI come from the germline V gene. The CDR3 extends over 13 amino acids. The CDR3 DNA sequence: TGTGCCAGCAGTTACACGGGACAGCGGACCCAGTACTTC. Translation gives CASSYTGQRTQYF.

Relative to its sample, this clonotype is medium-sized. The chain joins TRBV6-1 to TRBJ2-7; 16 nucleotides match TRBD2. Germline V gene sequence: CDR1 MNHNS, CDR2 SASEGT. Trimming at V came to 7 bases and at J to 0 bases, leaving 15 bases not matched to a gene. CDR3 length equals 20 residues. CDR3 DNA sequence: TGTGCCAGCAAGGAGAAGGAATGGGGACTAGCGGGAGGGAGCTCCTACGAGCAGTACTTC. It is translated as CASKEKEWGLAGGSSYEQYF.

The chain couples TRBV7-8 to TRBJ2-5; 8 nucleotides align to TRBD2. V gave up 3 bases and J gave up 11 bases; unmatched junction bases: 11. Germline V gives CDR1 SGHVS, CDR2 FQNEAQ. The CDR3 runs to 14 residues. CDR3 loop: CASSFGLAGREQYF. The CDR3, as DNA: TGTGCCAGCAGCTTCGGACTAGCAGGACGGGAGCAGTACTTC.

The chain is built from TRBV10-3 and TRBJ2-3, with TRBD2 matching 7 bases. Germline V gene data show CDR1 as ENHRY and CDR2 as SYGVKD. The CDR3 consists of 14 residues. CDR3 coding DNA: TGTGCGGGGGGAGGGGCGGGAGAGGGAGATACGCAGTATTTT. Translating it yields CAGGGAGEGDTQYF.

As to this clonotype: A read error is likely, as this CDR3 ends without the conserved phenylalanine or tryptophan. It is unclear where the CDR3 begins or ends on the DNA, so no DNA is shown, and the CDR3 is as TCRdb lists it. The rearrangement joins TRBV6-5 to TRBJ2-5; the DNA was not compared with TRBD1, the D call given in the table. With termini counted, the CDR3 has 10 amino acids. Germline CDR1 is MNHEY and CDR2 is SVGAGI. This chain's CDR3 is CASSYGTGGH.

This clonotype has a single count. Compared with germline, one end of the junction differs, possibly owing to a read error. V gene TRBV12-3 or TRBV12-4 combines with J gene TRBJ2-2; possibly TRBD1 for D (6 bases). The CDR3 covers 14 residues. Here the CDR3 DNA reads TGTGCCAGCAGAGCCGGCGCTAATCCAGGGGAGCAGTTTTTT. Amino acids: CASRAGANPGEQFF.

With regard to this clonotype: One base away lies a much larger clone, so this may be a sequencing read error. The J gene is TRBJ2-1, the V gene TRBV10-2; no clear D gene. Germline loops: CDR1 WSHSY, CDR2 SAAADI. The V gene lost 6 bases and the J gene lost 10 bases, with 22 bases spanning the gap. CDR3 length equals 15 residues. The CDR3 reads CASRAMSVSSYEQFF. CDR3 DNA sequence: TGCGCCAGCAGAGCGATGAGCGTAAGCTCCTACGAGCAGTTCTTC.

This clonotype is classed as medium-sized. This rearrangement joins TRBV12-3 or TRBV12-4 to TRBJ2-7; the D gene could be TRBD1 or TRBD2 (7 bases each). V lost 3 bases to trimming and J lost 4 bases, with 16 bases between them. This CDR3 has 15 residues. CDR3 protein: CASSFQGGASYEQYF. The CDR3, as DNA: TGTGCCAGCAGTTTTCAGGGGGGGGCATCGTACGAGCAGTACTTC.

In this sample, this clonotype is medium-sized. This sequence joins TRBV12-3 or TRBV12-4 and TRBJ2-2; TRBD2 matches at 10 bases. The junction had 4 bases not matched to a gene; V was cut back by 5 bases and J by 7 bases. This CDR3 has 14 amino acids. CDR3 residues: CASSAAGGGGELFF. DNA of the CDR3: TGTGCCAGCAGTGCAGCGGGAGGGGGCGGGGAGCTGTTTTTT.

This clonotype has just a few counts. The chain recombines TRBV6-1 with TRBJ2-1, with 11 bases that match TRBD2. V shed 7 bases and J 8 bases; nucleotides not matched to a gene: 10. Germline V gives CDR1 MNHNS, CDR2 SASEGT. The CDR3 spans 15 residues. The CDR3 region is CASNIETSGNDEQFF. CDR3 bases: TGTGCCAGCAACATAGAGACTAGCGGGAACGATGAGCAGTTCTTC.

This clonotype was detected only once. Its ends do not fully match the called genes, so a read error is possible. The chain employs TRBV11-2 and TRBJ2-3, with D perhaps TRBD1 (5 bases). The germline gives CDR1 SGHAT, CDR2 FQNNGV. The CDR3 runs to 11 residues. CDR3 nucleotide sequence: TGTGGGGGCACAGGCACAGAGACGCAGTATTTT. Its protein product is CGGTGTETQYF.

In its sample, this clonotype was seen a few times. The chain couples TRBV3-1 to TRBJ2-4; the match to TRBD2 covers 9 bases. The V segment lost 0 bases and the J segment 6 bases; nucleotides outside the gene matches: 12. Looked up from germline, CDR1 is LGHDT and CDR2 is YNNKEL (reference sequence). The CDR3 covers 18 residues. As DNA, the CDR3 is TGTGCCAGCAGCCAAGATTTGAGGGTAGCGGGAGCAGGAAACATTCAGTACTTC. Protein: CASSQDLRVAGAGNIQYF.

CDR3 amino acids: CATSDPGTSYGNEQFF. The DNA of the CDR3 is TGTGCCACCAGTGACCCCGGGACTAGCTATGGCAATGAGCAGTTCTTC. The chain links TRBV24-1 to TRBJ2-1, with TRBD2 matching 9 bases. This CDR3 is 16 amino acids long. Trimming removed 4 bases from V and 6 bases from J; junction bases left unmatched: 9. Germline CDR1 KGHDR, CDR2 SFDVKD.

Remarks on this clonotype: This may be a read error: a much more frequent sequence differs by one nucleotide. The V and J genes are TRBV4-1 and TRBJ2-5; 9 positions agree with TRBD2. The ends lost 0 bases at V and 11 bases at J; junction bases unmatched: 13. The CDR3 has 16 residues. The germline V gene has CDR1 MGHRA and CDR2 YSYEKL. This chain's CDR3 is CASSQEVAGVYNEQYF. The CDR3 DNA sequence: TGCGCCAGCAGCCAAGAAGTAGCGGGAGTGTACAATGAGCAGTACTTC.

This clonotype was detected many times. The chain is built from TRBV7-2 and TRBJ2-3; 7 bases line up with TRBD2. Unmatched junction bases numbered 9, after V lost 4 bases and J lost 2 bases. The CDR3 sequence is 16 residues long. In germline, CDR1 is SGHTA, CDR2 FQGNSA. CDR3 amino acids: CASSYLAGLSTDTQYF. The CDR3 DNA reads TGTGCCAGCAGCTATTTAGCGGGCCTCTCCACAGATACGCAGTATTTT.

This clonotype is medium-sized by share. The gene calls are TRBV5-3 and TRBJ2-1; no firm D call. The tail of the sequence fits TRBJ2-7 better, so the J call may be wrong. TRBV5-3 is assigned to the ORF class and has an uncertain function. The CDR3 contains 13 residues. DNA for the CDR3: TGTGCCAGAAGCCCCGGACGGTTCTACGAGCAGTACTTC. Protein: CARSPGRFYEQYF.

The rearrangement joins TRBV5-1 to TRBJ2-1; D is unclear. The V end lost 3 bases, the J end lost 2 bases, and 15 bases lay between the germline ends. The CDR3 has 16 amino acids. CDR1 SGHRS and CDR2 YFSETQ come from the germline V gene. The CDR3 loop reads CASSSEATGPYNEQFF. The CDR3 nucleotides are TGCGCCAGCAGCTCCGAAGCTACGGGCCCCTACAATGAGCAGTTCTTC.

Within the sample, this clonotype is medium-sized. The rearrangement joins TRBV10-2 to TRBJ2-7; D not certain. The CDR3 consists of 15 residues. Germline-derived CDR1 and CDR2 are WSHSY and SAAADI. Trimming shortened V by 6 bases and J by 0 bases, and 15 bases separated the two germline ends. The CDR3 reads CASRAMSVSSYEQYF. CDR3 DNA sequence: TGCGCCAGCAGAGCGATGAGCGTAAGCTCCTACGAGCAGTACTTC.

The rearrangement uses TRBV6-1 and TRBJ1-2, with D possibly TRBD1 on 6 matching bases. The CDR3 is 16 amino acids. V lost 3 bases to trimming and J lost 3 bases, with 17 bases between them. Per germline, CDR1 MNHNS and CDR2 SASEGT. The CDR3 region has the DNA TGTGCCAGCAGTGATGCGTTGGGGGCGGGACACTATGGCTACACCTTC. It is translated as CASSDALGAGHYGYTF.

The DNA of the CDR3 is TGTGCCAGGGGGGCTGGTGGCCTCGGCACAGAGACCCAGTATTTT. The encoded protein is CARGAGGLGTETQYF. The chain recombines TRBV27 with TRBJ2-3; the D gene is possibly TRBD1 (6 bases). The V and J ends lost 9 bases and 12 bases respectively, with 28 bases between them. Looked up from germline, CDR1 is MNHEY and CDR2 is SMNVEV (reference sequence). CDR3 size: 15 residues.

This clonotype is deemed medium-sized (0.01 to 0.1%). V is TRBV12-3 or TRBV12-4 and J is TRBJ2-1; D is perhaps TRBD2 (5 bases). This CDR3 is built from 15 residues. Trimming stripped 0 bases from V and 4 bases from J, with 10 bases between. The CDR3 nucleotides are TGTGCCAGCAGTTTAGCGCTCGGGATTTACAATGAGCAGTTCTTC. It encodes CASSLALGIYNEQFF.

This clonotype occurred many times. The genes are TRBV6-5 and TRBJ1-2; 9 bases line up with TRBD1. The CDR3 runs 16 residues. Germline V CDR1 and CDR2: MNHEY, SVGAGI. J gave up 7 bases and V 2 bases, and 11 bases lay outside the gene matches. Written as DNA, the CDR3 is TGTGCCAGCAGTTACGTATTCGGACAGGGGATGAGTGGCTACACCTTC. It encodes CASSYVFGQGMSGYTF.

The chain recombines TRBV18 with TRBJ1-2; 7 bases match TRBD1. The trim removed 4 bases at V and 6 bases at J, leaving 8 bases unmatched. Germline V lookup: CDR1 KGHSH, CDR2 LQKENI. This CDR3 is 14 amino acids long. CDR3 sequence reads: CASSLDGTADGYTF. The DNA of the CDR3 is TGTGCCAGCTCACTAGACGGGACAGCCGATGGCTACACCTTC.

The J gene is TRBJ2-1, the V gene TRBV6-1, with unresolved D. The CDR3 has 13 amino acids. The V gene's germline CDR1 is MNHNS and CDR2 SASEGT. Trimming shortened V by 4 bases and J by 3 bases, and 7 bases separated the two germline ends. Here the CDR3 DNA reads TGTGCCAGCAGTGGGCGAATCTACAATGAGCAGTTCTTC. This encodes CASSGRIYNEQFF.

The chain recombines TRBV6-5 with TRBJ2-5, with 8 bases identical to TRBD2. V shed 6 bases, J shed 2 bases, and the junction held 5 bases outside the gene matches. The CDR3 has 14 residues. The germline gives CDR1 MNHEY, CDR2 SVGAGI. The CDR3 loop is CASRYQRGQETQYF. DNA of the CDR3: TGTGCCAGCAGGTACCAGCGGGGGCAAGAGACCCAGTACTTC.

This sequence joins TRBV3-1 and TRBJ2-2; the match to TRBD2 covers 7 bases. J lost 5 bases, V lost 4 bases, and 10 bases had no gene match. This CDR3 comprises 16 residues. Germline CDR1 LGHDT, CDR2 YNNKEL (reference sequence). CDR3 sequence: CASSPLGLVSTGELFF. The CDR3 coding sequence is TGTGCCAGCAGCCCTCTTGGACTAGTTTCTACCGGGGAGCTGTTTTTT.

This clonotype showed up just a few times. The rearrangement joins TRBV6-5 to TRBJ1-3, with D unresolved. The CDR3 totals 14 residues. Between the trimmed V and J ends, which lost 4 bases and 4 bases, there was a span of 11 bases. Germline V CDR1 and CDR2: MNHEY, SVGAGI. CDR3 nucleotides: TGTGCCAGCAGTTCCGCCGCCCGCGGAAACACCATATATTTT. Translated: CASSSAARGNTIYF.

By sample fraction, this clonotype is medium-sized. The chain carries TRBV6-1 and TRBJ2-1; the D is unclear. With 3 bases removed from V and 13 bases from J, the gap between germline ends came to 22 bases. Per germline, CDR1 MNHNS and CDR2 SASEGT. The CDR3 runs 15 residues. CDR3 amino acids: CASSDNGVASVTQFF. In nucleotides, the CDR3 is TGTGCCAGCAGTGACAATGGGGTAGCAAGCGTAACCCAGTTCTTC.

This clonotype came up a few times. The rearrangement links TRBV11-2 to TRBJ2-1; TRBD2 matches 8 bases. The J call may be in error: the DNA end matches TRBJ2-5 better. The CDR3 totals 14 residues. From germline, CDR1 is SGHAT and CDR2 FQNNGV. DNA of the CDR3: TGTGCCAGCAGCTTAGTTTTAGCGGGGGAGACCCAGTACTTC. Translating gives CASSLVLAGETQYF.

The chain uses TRBV10-2 and TRBJ2-4; perhaps TRBD2 as D (5 bases). Germline CDR1 reads WSHSY; CDR2 reads SAAADI. Between the trimmed V and J ends, which lost 9 bases and 4 bases, there was a span of 19 bases. The CDR3 extends over 15 amino acids. CDR3 sequence (DNA): TGCGCCAGGGGTGAGGGTTGGATGGGGAAAAACATTCAGTACTTC. Its translation is CARGEGWMGKNIQYF.

Sample share makes this clonotype medium-sized. The chain has TRBV6-1 and TRBJ2-7, with TRBD2 as a possible D gene (5 bases). Between the trimmed V and J ends, which lost 5 bases and 4 bases, there was a span of 21 bases. CDR1 and CDR2 (germline): MNHNS, SASEGT. The CDR3 has 16 amino acids. This chain's CDR3 is CASSPRAGAERYEQYF. CDR3 sequence (DNA): TGTGCCAGCAGTCCACGCGCGGGTGCGGAGCGGTACGAGCAGTACTTC.